This TCR beta chain was found in a study of chemoradiotherapy in HPV16-positive cancers. Turning to this clone: Its antigen remains unidentified.

Notes on the study in general: Only a couple of HPV16-positive patients supplied the functional HPV-specificity definition.

Libraries were prepared by immunoSEQ multiplex PCR; TCRdb keeps only in-frame clonotypes and omits some of them. The repertoire holds some 5,100 clones, with around 78% as singletons. Trimming stripped 0 bases from V and 2 bases from J, with 11 bases between. The CDR3 is 15 amino acids. Germline loops: CDR1 SGHRS, CDR2 YFSETQ. The receptor was isolated from a human donor with HPV-associated anogenital cancer. The specimen was tumor tissue, collected from a patient who underwent chemoradiotherapy. The genes are TRBV5-1 and TRBJ1-1; D is possibly TRBD1 (5 bases). The CDR3 loop reads CASSLAGHTNTEAFF. The CDR3 coding sequence is TGCGCCAGCAGCTTGGCAGGACACACTAACACTGAAGCTTTCTTT.